The 20 T cell receptor beta chains listed next were all sequenced from one sample in a study of PD-1 blockade in classical Hodgkin lymphoma. Generated by immunoSEQ multiplex PCR, the TCRdb table keeps only in-frame clones and is missing some. The profile shows about 11,000 clones, approximately 72% of them singletons. Each of the patients experienced relapse following autologous stem cell transplantation, and their brentuximab vedotin exposure differed. The material sequenced was peripheral blood mononuclear cells (PBMCs), taken at baseline. The receptors come from a human donor with classical Hodgkin lymphoma.

The rearrangement links TRBV7-2 to TRBJ1-3; 7 bases agree with TRBD1. The CDR3 has 15 amino acids. J gave up 3 bases and V 6 bases, and 8 bases lay outside the gene matches. Germline V gene sequence: CDR1 SGHTA, CDR2 FQGNSA. This CDR3 reads CASSRGGGGGNTIYF. CDR3 coding DNA: TGTGCCAGCAGTAGAGGGGGCGGTGGTGGAAACACCATATATTTT.

The V and J genes are TRBV11-2 and TRBJ1-1; D is ambiguous. This CDR3 spans 16 amino acids. CDR1 and CDR2 (germline): SGHAT, FQNNGV. V lost 0 bases and J lost 1, with 12 bases in between. The CDR3 loop reads CASSLDFGVRNTEAFF. DNA of the CDR3: TGTGCCAGCAGCTTAGATTTCGGGGTTCGGAACACTGAAGCTTTCTTT.

J is TRBJ2-3 and V is TRBV28, with unresolved D. The length of the CDR3 is 15 residues. Trimming stripped 7 bases from V and 2 bases from J, with 16 bases between. Germline assignment: CDR1 MDHEN and CDR2 SYDVKM. CDR3 sequence reads: CASNSPPTLTDTQYF. CDR3 DNA: TGTGCCAGCAACTCCCCTCCGACCCTCACAGATACGCAGTATTTT.

The J gene is TRBJ1-5, the V gene TRBV6-5, with D possibly matching TRBD1 (5 bases). This CDR3 is 13 amino acids long. V lost 5 bases and J lost 3, with 8 bases in between. The V gene's germline CDR1 is MNHEY and CDR2 SVGAGI. CDR3 DNA: TGTGCCAGCAGTACAGGTTACAATCAGCCCCAGCATTTT. Encoded protein: CASSTGYNQPQHF.

This chain uses TRBV30 with TRBJ2-1; TRBD1 agrees at 8 bases. V shed 1 base and J 8 bases; nucleotides not matched to a gene: 10. Germline CDR1 is GTSNPN and CDR2 is SVGIG (reference sequence). This CDR3 is built from 15 residues. CDR3 nucleotide sequence: TGTGCCTGGAGTGCCCAGGGGCAGGGGGCGGATGAGCAGTTCTTC. This encodes CAWSAQGQGADEQFF.

This clone came up a few times. The chain joins TRBV10-2 to TRBJ1-2, with TRBD1 as a possible D gene (5 bases). Germline CDR1 is WSHSY and CDR2 is SAAADI. V shed 3 bases and J shed 3 bases, with 11 bases lying between them. The CDR3 is made up of 14 amino acids. The CDR3 DNA reads TGCGCCAGCAGTGAAGGGGCGCCTTACTATGGCTACACCTTC. Residues: CASSEGAPYYGYTF.

The J gene is TRBJ2-3, the V gene TRBV28; no definite D call. The CDR3 has 13 residues. Per germline, CDR1 MDHEN and CDR2 SYDVKM. V shed 2 bases and J shed 0 bases, with 3 bases lying between them. This CDR3 reads CASSLRSTDTQYF. CDR3 DNA: TGTGCCAGCAGTTTACGCAGCACAGATACGCAGTATTTT.

The chain links TRBV18 to TRBJ1-2; D gene unclear. CDR1 is KGHSH, CDR2 LQKENI, per germline. CDR3 length equals 13 residues. Trimming pared 2 bases from V and 5 bases from J, leaving 9 bases between. CDR3 in DNA: TGTGCCAGCTCACCAAACAGCGGGTATGGCTACACCTTC. Translation: CASSPNSGYGYTF.

This clone has just a few counts. Other DNA sequences in this sample translate to the same CDR3. The V call is TRBV20-1, the J call TRBJ2-7; D remains ambiguous. Looked up from germline, CDR1 is DFQATT and CDR2 is SNEGSKA (reference sequence). This CDR3 region has 11 residues. Deletions cut 3 bases from V and 3 bases from J, with 6 bases between. The chain's CDR3 is CSASTSYEQYV. The CDR3 DNA follows: TGCAGTGCTAGTACAAGCTACGAGCAGTACGTC.

The chain uses TRBV6-5 and TRBJ2-5; D is uncertain. Trimming left V 2 bases short and J 7 bases short, with 8 bases between. This CDR3 contains 12 residues. Per the germline V gene, CDR1 is MNHEY and CDR2 is SVGAGI. CDR3 region: CASSYRSGTQYF. The CDR3 nucleotides are TGTGCCAGCAGTTACCGGTCGGGGACCCAGTACTTC.

The chain joins TRBV7-2 to TRBJ2-7, with 12 bases matching TRBD2. From germline, CDR1 is SGHTA and CDR2 FQGNSA. The CDR3 is 15 amino acids. The ends lost 5 bases at V and 5 bases at J; junction bases unmatched: 7. CDR3 nucleotide sequence: TGTGCCAGCAGCACTAGCGGGGGGCGGGGGAACGAGCAGTACTTC. Translated: CASSTSGGRGNEQYF.

This sequence joins TRBV5-1 and TRBJ2-7, with D possibly TRBD1 on 7 matching bases. V was clipped by 3 bases and J by 2 bases, with 12 bases between them. Germline CDR1 SGHRS, CDR2 YFSETQ. The CDR3 loop spans 14 amino acids. CDR3 loop: CASSSTGEAYEQYF. The CDR3 DNA reads TGCGCCAGCAGCTCCACAGGGGAGGCCTACGAGCAGTACTTC. Together with reference TRBV5-1 and TRBJ2-7, the CDR3 gives the full variable domain: KAGVTQTPRYLIKTRGQQVTLSCSPISGHRSVSWYQQTPGQGLQFLFEYFSETQRNKGNFPGRFSGRQFSNSRSEMNVSTLELGDSALYLCASSSTGEAYEQYFGPGTRLTVT.

This chain uses TRBV2 with TRBJ2-7; 7 positions match TRBD2. Germline CDR1 SNHLY, CDR2 FYNNEI. The CDR3 is 17 amino acids. Losses at the gene ends were 4 bases for V and 1 base for J; bases not matched to a gene: 13. The CDR3 reads CASSARPRLATSYEQYF. The CDR3 nucleotides are TGTGCCAGCAGTGCCCGACCAAGACTAGCAACTTCCTACGAGCAGTACTTC.

The gene calls are TRBV6-5 and TRBJ2-2, with 7 bases matching TRBD2. The CDR3 contains 14 residues. The V gene's germline CDR1 is MNHEY and CDR2 SVGAGI. The trim removed 0 bases at V and 5 bases at J, leaving 0 bases unmatched. The DNA of the CDR3 is TGTGCCAGCAGTTACTCGCGGGGGACCGGGGAGCTGTTTTTT. It is translated as CASSYSRGTGELFF.

The chain employs TRBV5-1 and TRBJ2-1; 7 nucleotides line up with TRBD2. Germline assignment: CDR1 SGHRS and CDR2 YFSETQ. Germline trimming cut 1 base from V and 6 bases from J; bases unmatched to any gene: 4. CDR3 length equals 14 residues. Here the CDR3 reads CASSLRGEGNEQFF. CDR3 sequence (DNA): TGCGCCAGCAGCTTGAGAGGGGAGGGCAATGAGCAGTTCTTC.

In this sample, this clone turned up a few times. This rearrangement joins TRBV14 to TRBJ1-2, with D perhaps TRBD1 (5 bases). The CDR3 spans 14 residues. Looked up from germline, CDR1 is SGHDN and CDR2 is FVKESK. The V and J ends lost 6 bases and 8 bases respectively, with 19 bases between them. The CDR3 DNA sequence: TGTGCCAGCAGACTAACGGGCAGGGAGGAGGGCTACACCTTC. It codes for CASRLTGREEGYTF.

This chain connects TRBV15 to TRBJ1-5, with D tentatively TRBD1 (6 bases). V was pared by 0 bases and J by 5 bases, with 11 bases between. The CDR3 has 15 amino acids. Germline assignment: CDR1 LNHNV and CDR2 YYDKDF (reference sequence). The CDR3 here is CATSRDPAGDQPQHF. The CDR3, as DNA: TGTGCCACCAGCAGAGATCCGGCAGGGGATCAGCCCCAGCATTTT.

J is TRBJ2-5 and V is TRBV27, with 7 bases fitting TRBD2. The V segment lost 4 bases and the J segment 5 bases; nucleotides outside the gene matches: 4. This CDR3 has 13 residues. Germline assignment: CDR1 MNHEY and CDR2 SMNVEV (reference sequence). As DNA, the CDR3 is TGTGCCAGCAGTTCGACTAGCTGGGAGACCCAGTACTTC. Translated: CASSSTSWETQYF.

The chain links TRBV7-3 to TRBJ2-5; D call uncertain. The CDR3 totals 13 residues. V dropped 5 bases and J dropped 2 bases, with 9 bases sitting between them. Germline V gives CDR1 SGHTA, CDR2 FQGTGA. This CDR3 is CASSQTVQETQYF. CDR3 nucleotides: TGTGCCAGCAGCCAAACGGTTCAAGAGACCCAGTACTTC.

V and J are TRBV27 and TRBJ1-2, with D unresolved. The germline V gene encodes CDR1 MNHEY and CDR2 SMNVEV (reference sequence). The ends were cut back, 5 bases at V and 1 base at J, with 11 bases in the middle. The CDR3 has 14 residues. CDR3 sequence (DNA): TGTGCCAGCAGTGCGGATGCCTTTAACTATGGCTACACCTTC. Its protein is CASSADAFNYGYTF.